These T cell receptor beta chains were read from a single sample in a study of a mutant IDH1 vaccine in newly diagnosed glioma. Their specific antigens are unknown. Using immunoSEQ multiplex PCR, the repertoire was profiled, and TCRdb retains in-frame clones only, with some absent. This sample has tens of thousands of clones, with roughly two thirds found just once. Sequencing was performed on peripheral blood mononuclear cells (PBMCs), taken from a glioma patient whose treatment included an IDH1 peptide vaccine. These receptors originate from a man in his forties with glioma. Some clones in this sample may be carry-over from other donors' samples. Each CDR3 is given with its conserved first and last residue. The D gene is left open where the match is weak. Clone size appears in some rows only: once, few, many, or a class for an expanded clone.

clone_size	d_call	v_call	j_call	cdr3_aa	cdr3_nt
-	-	TRBV19	TRBJ1-6	CASLSRANSPLHF	TGTGCCAGCCTGTCTCGGGCTAATTCACCCCTCCACTTT
-	TRBD2	TRBV19	TRBJ2-1	CASSIPGGLRYNEQFF	TGTGCCAGTAGTATCCCGGGGGGTTTGAGATACAATGAGCAGTTCTTC
few	-	TRBV7-9	TRBJ2-1	CASSLGDEQFF	TGTGCCAGCAGCTTAGGGGATGAGCAGTTCTTC
-	-	TRBV5-6	TRBJ1-1	CASSENPGAMNTEAFF	TGTGCCAGCAGCGAAAACCCCGGGGCTATGAACACTGAAGCTTTCTTT
once	-	TRBV4-1	TRBJ1-2	CASSQDIGLGYTF	TGCGCCAGCAGCCAAGATATAGGCTTGGGCTACACCTTC
-	-	TRBV27	TRBJ1-3	CASSFRKGLGNTIYF	TGTGCCAGCAGTTTTCGGAAGGGGCTCGGAAACACCATATATTTT
-	TRBD1	TRBV6-6	TRBJ1-1	CASTLNRGTVEAFF	TGTGCCAGCACCCTCAACCGCGGGACAGTTGAAGCTTTCTTT
-	TRBD1	TRBV6-1	TRBJ1-2	CASSEAWDRAHGYTF	TGTGCCAGCAGTGAAGCCTGGGACAGGGCTCATGGCTACACCTTC
-	TRBD1	TRBV2	TRBJ2-7	CASSELGTGKYEQYF	TGTGCCAGCAGTGAGCTCGGGACAGGGAAATACGAGCAGTACTTC
-	TRBD1	TRBV19	TRBJ1-5	CASRITGQGGWQPQHF	TGTGCCAGTAGGATAACGGGACAGGGCGGGTGGCAGCCCCAGCATTTT
-	-	TRBV2	TRBJ2-1	CASSGGTNNEQFF	TGTGCCAGCAGTGGAGGTACGAACAATGAGCAGTTCTTC
-	TRBD2	TRBV6-5	TRBJ2-3	CASSYSSRGGWDTQYF	TGTGCCAGCAGTTACTCGTCTCGCGGGGGATGGGATACGCAGTATTTT
-	TRBD1	TRBV6-1	TRBJ1-2	CASSEKTGSNYGYTF	TGTGCCAGCAGTGAAAAGACAGGGAGTAACTATGGCTACACCTTC
-	-	TRBV4-1	TRBJ1-1	CASSLSTDTEAFF	TGCGCCAGCAGCCTCTCAACGGACACTGAAGCTTTCTTT
-	-	TRBV5-4	TRBJ2-7	CASSSWSSRVEQYF	TGTGCCAGCAGTTCCTGGTCGTCCAGGGTCGAGCAGTACTTC
-	-	TRBV7-2	TRBJ2-3	CASSLRRFTDTQYF	TGTGCCAGCAGCTTACGTCGGTTCACAGATACGCAGTATTTT
-	-	TRBV30	TRBJ2-3	CAWSEDRPGTDTQYF	TGTGCCTGGAGCGAAGACAGGCCTGGCACAGATACGCAGTATTTT
-	TRBD2	TRBV15	TRBJ2-1	CATSRPLAGGNNEQFF	TGTGCCACCAGCAGACCGCTAGCGGGGGGAAACAATGAGCAGTTCTTC
-	TRBD1	TRBV15	TRBJ1-2	CATSRGTGANYGYTF	TGTGCCACCAGCAGAGGAACAGGGGCTAACTATGGCTACACCTTC
-	-	TRBV30	TRBJ2-1	CAWSVPRSYNEQFF	TGTGCCTGGAGTGTACCTCGGTCCTACAATGAGCAGTTCTTC
-	TRBD2	TRBV4-2	TRBJ2-5	CASSLLKSGLAKETQYF	TGTGCCAGCAGCCTCCTAAAATCGGGACTAGCTAAAGAGACCCAGTACTTC
-	TRBD1	TRBV2	TRBJ1-5	CATRGAGDQPQHF	TGTGCCACCAGGGGGGCAGGAGATCAGCCCCAGCATTTT
-	-	TRBV6-6	TRBJ2-5	CASCSKETQYF	TGTGCCAGCTGTTCAAAAGAGACCCAGTACTTC
-	TRBD1	TRBV4-1	TRBJ1-3	CASSQGGTAPYSGNTIYF	TGCGCCAGCAGCCAAGGGGGGACAGCGCCGTACTCTGGAAACACCATATATTTT
-	-	TRBV5-1	TRBJ2-1	CASTSGVSSYNEQFF	TGCGCCAGCACCTCCGGCGTCAGCTCCTACAATGAGCAGTTCTTC
-	-	TRBV6-6	TRBJ1-2	CASSYSTPGDYGYTF	TGTGCCAGCAGTTACTCTACGCCGGGTGACTATGGCTACACCTTC
-	-	TRBV5-1	TRBJ1-3	CASSLVGIGNTIYF	TGCGCCAGCAGCTTGGTAGGGATTGGAAACACCATATATTTT
few	-	TRBV5-1	TRBJ2-5	CASSSGGKGTQYF	TGCGCCAGCAGCTCCGGGGGAAAGGGGACCCAGTACTTC
few	-	TRBV6-5	TRBJ2-7	CASSYSRSGSYEQYF	TGTGCCAGCAGTTACTCCAGGAGCGGCTCCTACGAGCAGTACTTC
-	TRBD2	TRBV30	TRBJ2-1	CAWSFSGGAYNEQFF	TGTGCCTGGAGTTTCAGCGGGGGGGCCTACAATGAGCAGTTCTTC
-	-	TRBV5-4	TRBJ2-7	CASSIDTHSYEQYF	TGTGCCAGCAGCATCGATACCCACTCCTACGAGCAGTACTTC